The 32 T cell receptor beta chains presented below share a single source sample, sequenced in a study of siplizumab effects on memory and regulatory T cells. The assay was immunoSEQ multiplex PCR, and TCRdb's table has in-frame clones only and misses some. The top ten hold under 0.75% of the sample, which has some 99,000 clones, approximately 90% seen once. The sample was Tregs sorted from blood. Every receptor here comes from a human donor in good health.

The chain is built from TRBV20-1 and TRBJ1-1; D is undetermined. Per the germline V gene, CDR1 is DFQATT and CDR2 is SNEGSKA (reference sequence). With 6 bases removed from V and 4 bases from J, the gap between germline ends came to 0 bases. This CDR3 has 8 residues. CDR3: CSATEAFF. CDR3 DNA sequence: TGCAGTGCCACTGAAGCTTTCTTT.

DNA of the CDR3: TGTGCCAGCAGGAAGGGGGCAGCCTCCTATAATTCACCCCTCCACTTT. This gives the protein CASRKGAASYNSPLHF. The chain carries TRBV2 and TRBJ1-6; 7 nucleotides agree with TRBD1. The CDR3 is made up of 16 amino acids. Germline loops: CDR1 SNHLY, CDR2 FYNNEI. The trim removed 6 bases at V and 0 bases at J, leaving 5 bases unmatched.

The chain recombines TRBV19 with TRBJ1-5; perhaps TRBD1 as D (6 bases). This CDR3 comprises 14 residues. Between the trimmed V and J ends, which lost 3 bases and 4 bases, there was a span of 10 bases. Germline loops: CDR1 LNHDA, CDR2 SQIVND (reference sequence). CDR3 nucleotides: TGTGCCAGTAGTATTAGAGGGGGAAATCAGCCCCAGCATTTT. This codes for CASSIRGGNQPQHF.

This clone counts as medium-sized. The J gene is TRBJ2-5, the V gene TRBV11-3, with TRBD1 matching 10 bases. This CDR3 region has 16 residues. Per the germline V gene, CDR1 is SGHNT and CDR2 is YENEEA. Trimming removed 2 bases from V and 1 base from J; junction bases left unmatched: 4. The DNA of the CDR3 is TGTGCCAGCAGCTTATCCGGGACAGGGGTCCAAGAGACCCAGTACTTC. Translating it yields CASSLSGTGVQETQYF.

The table lists this clone with a count of one. The same CDR3 arises from other DNA sequences in this sample as well. The rearrangement joins TRBV5-1 to TRBJ2-7; maybe TRBD1 (6 bases). Looked up from germline, CDR1 is SGHRS and CDR2 is YFSETQ. This CDR3 region has 12 residues. The V end lost 2 bases, the J end lost 3 bases, and 6 bases lay between the germline ends. The CDR3 DNA sequence: TGCGCCAGCAGCTTACAGGGCTACGAGCAGTACTTC. Amino acids: CASSLQGYEQYF.

The V gene is TRBV6-4, the J gene TRBJ1-5; no firm D call. V was pared by 6 bases and J by 4 bases, with 10 bases between. Germline V gene lookup returns CDR1 MRHNA and CDR2 SNTAGT. CDR3 length: 13 amino acids. In DNA, the CDR3 is TGTGCCAGCAGCCCAGAGGAGAATCAGCCCCAGCATTTT. Its protein product is CASSPEENQPQHF.

The rearrangement links TRBV14 to TRBJ1-3; 9 bases align to TRBD1. Trimming took 1 base from V and 0 from J; bases not matched to a gene: 4. The germline gives CDR1 SGHDN, CDR2 FVKESK. The CDR3 covers 17 residues. The CDR3 DNA follows: TGTGCCAGCAGCCAAGGGAGGACAGGGGCCTCTGGAAACACCATATATTTT. It translates to CASSQGRTGASGNTIYF.

In regard to this clone: An end of the junction differs from the germline gene, which may be a read error. The chain couples TRBV11-2 to TRBJ2-4; D gene unclear. The germline V gene has CDR1 SGHAT and CDR2 FQNNGV. The CDR3 sequence is 13 residues long. This chain's CDR3 is CASSLDLRNIQYF. CDR3 sequence (DNA): TGTGCCAGCAGCCTAGACCTCAGGAACATTCAGTACTTC.

The genes are TRBV7-8 and TRBJ2-1; D is uncertain. V lost 1 base and J lost 1, with 8 bases in between. Germline V gene sequence: CDR1 SGHVS, CDR2 FQNEAQ. The length of the CDR3 is 15 residues. The CDR3 DNA reads as TGTGCCAGCAGCTTAGTGGAAGGTTCCTACAATGAGCAGTTCTTC. Encoded protein: CASSLVEGSYNEQFF.

The chain links TRBV5-5 to TRBJ1-5; 8 bases fit TRBD1. The CDR3 runs to 16 residues. CDR1 and CDR2 (germline): SGHKS, YYEKEE (reference sequence). Losses at the gene ends were 0 bases for V and 4 bases for J; bases not matched to a gene: 6. The DNA of the CDR3 is TGTGCCAGCAGCTTGGGGACAGGGCGCGGTAATCAGCCCCAGCATTTT. Translating gives CASSLGTGRGNQPQHF.

This sequence joins TRBV5-1 and TRBJ2-1; 7 nucleotides align to TRBD2. Looked up from germline, CDR1 is SGHRS and CDR2 is YFSETQ. Trimming took 4 bases from V and 6 from J; bases not matched to a gene: 4. CDR3 size: 13 residues. Here the CDR3 DNA reads TGCGCCAGCAGCATAACTAGCGCCAATGAGCAGTTCTTC. Residues: CASSITSANEQFF. Based on the CDR3 plus reference TRBV5-1 and TRBJ2-1, the full variable domain is KAGVTQTPRYLIKTRGQQVTLSCSPISGHRSVSWYQQTPGQGLQFLFEYFSETQRNKGNFPGRFSGRQFSNSRSEMNVSTLELGDSALYLCASSITSANEQFFGPGTRLTVL.

The V and J genes are TRBV6-1 and TRBJ1-5; D gene ambiguous. Germline V gives CDR1 MNHNS, CDR2 SASEGT. The V and J ends lost 4 bases and 5 bases respectively, with 3 bases between them. The CDR3 extends over 11 amino acids. The CDR3 region has the DNA TGTGCCAGCAGTGCGGATCAGCCCCAGCATTTT. Translating gives CASSADQPQHF.

This clone was recorded only once. The V call is TRBV9, the J call TRBJ2-3; D may correspond to TRBD1 or TRBD2 (5 bases each). CDR3 length: 16 residues. The V and J ends lost 1 base and 0 bases respectively, with 12 bases between them. Germline CDR1 is SGDLS and CDR2 is YYNGEE. CDR3 nucleotides: TGTGCCAGCAGCGTATCCGGGACGTTTAGCACAGATACGCAGTATTTT. Translating it yields CASSVSGTFSTDTQYF.

The CDR3 sequence: CASSEQGNEQYF. For the CDR3, the DNA is TGTGCCAGCAGTGAACAGGGGAACGAGCAGTACTTC. The rearrangement links TRBV2 to TRBJ2-7; D is possibly TRBD1 (6 bases). The V and J ends lost 2 bases and 5 bases respectively, with 7 bases between them. The CDR3 is 12 residues long. Germline loops: CDR1 SNHLY, CDR2 FYNNEI.

The chain is built from TRBV10-3 and TRBJ1-6, with D possibly being TRBD1 (5 bases). Trimming shortened V by 6 bases and J by 4 bases, and 10 bases separated the two germline ends. The germline V gene has CDR1 ENHRY and CDR2 SYGVKD. This CDR3 is built from 14 residues. CDR3 in DNA: TGTGCCATCAGGGGGCTCCCGTATAATTCACCCCTCCACTTT. This gives the protein CAIRGLPYNSPLHF.

The chain has TRBV5-1 and TRBJ1-1; 7 positions agree with TRBD1. Looked up from germline, CDR1 is SGHRS and CDR2 is YFSETQ. The CDR3 extends over 16 amino acids. With 4 bases clipped from V and 6 bases from J, the junction kept 15 bases outside the gene matches. DNA of the CDR3: TGCGCCAGCAGCACGACCGGGACAGCGACCTACCCTGAAGCTTTCTTT. It encodes CASSTTGTATYPEAFF.

The chain is built from TRBV6-5 and TRBJ2-1; 8 nucleotides align to TRBD2. Germline V lookup: CDR1 MNHEY, CDR2 SVGAGI. The V and J ends lost 6 bases and 6 bases, in that order; junction bases with no gene match: 10. The CDR3 is 15 residues long. CDR3 sequence: CASRPGTSGINEQFF. In nucleotides, the CDR3 is TGTGCCAGCAGGCCCGGGACTAGTGGAATCAATGAGCAGTTCTTC.

V usage is TRBV5-1 and J usage is TRBJ2-3; 7 positions agree with TRBD2. The CDR3 covers 16 residues. Trimming took 0 bases from V and 0 from J; bases not matched to a gene: 4. Germline CDR1 SGHRS, CDR2 YFSETQ. The CDR3 DNA follows: TGCGCCAGCAGCTTGGCCCCGGGACTAAGCACAGATACGCAGTATTTT. The encoded protein is CASSLAPGLSTDTQYF. Complete variable domain (other parts from reference TRBV5-1 and TRBJ2-3): KAGVTQTPRYLIKTRGQQVTLSCSPISGHRSVSWYQQTPGQGLQFLFEYFSETQRNKGNFPGRFSGRQFSNSRSEMNVSTLELGDSALYLCASSLAPGLSTDTQYFGPGTRLTVL.

The chain combines TRBV5-1 with TRBJ2-1; D is uncertain. Germline CDR1 SGHRS, CDR2 YFSETQ. The CDR3 spans 13 residues. Between the trimmed V and J ends, which lost 2 bases and 7 bases, there was a span of 10 bases. CDR3 sequence: CASSFQPQNEQFF. The CDR3 nucleotides read TGCGCCAGCAGCTTTCAGCCGCAGAATGAGCAGTTCTTC.

This chain links TRBV5-1 with TRBJ1-2; TRBD1 might be the D (5 bases). The CDR3 sequence is 14 residues long. With 0 bases removed from V and 6 bases from J, the gap between germline ends came to 12 bases. Germline V CDR1 and CDR2: SGHRS, YFSETQ. The CDR3 nucleotides read TGCGCCAGCAGCTTGGCAGCGGAAGGGGATGGCTACACCTTC. This encodes CASSLAAEGDGYTF.

The J gene is TRBJ2-5, the V gene TRBV6-6; TRBD1 matches 8 bases. Trimming cost V 2 bases and J 4 bases; bases outside gene matches: 6. Germline V CDR1 and CDR2: MNHNY, SVGAGI (reference sequence). The CDR3 covers 15 residues. The CDR3 is CASSYAGGFGETQYF. As DNA, the CDR3 is TGTGCCAGCAGTTACGCAGGGGGCTTTGGAGAGACCCAGTACTTC.

This clone was detected a few times. The J gene is TRBJ2-2, the V gene TRBV4-1, with TRBD1 identical over 10 bases. J was trimmed by 1 base and V by 8 bases; bases with no gene match: 10. There are 17 residues in the CDR3. Germline CDR1 and CDR2: MGHRA and YSYEKL. Written as DNA, the CDR3 is TGCGCCAGCGGAGGGGACAGGGGACGAAGGAACACCGGGGAGCTGTTTTTT. Encoded protein: CASGGDRGRRNTGELFF.

The V gene is TRBV5-4, the J gene TRBJ2-1, with 9 bases fitting TRBD2. The CDR3 spans 17 residues. Germline values: CDR1 SGHNT, CDR2 YYREEE (reference sequence). CDR3 DNA sequence: TGTGCAGTTCTATGGTCGGCTAGCGGGACCTCCTACAATGAGCAGTTCTTC. It encodes CAVLWSASGTSYNEQFF.

In its sample, this clone was seen a few times. The chain has TRBV7-2 and TRBJ1-3, with a possible D match to TRBD1 (6 bases). The CDR3 extends over 14 amino acids. CDR1 is SGHTA, CDR2 FQGNSA, per germline. V shed 4 bases and J shed 0 bases, with 7 bases lying between them. The CDR3 reads CASSSGVSGNTIYF. The CDR3 nucleotides read TGTGCCAGCAGCTCAGGGGTCTCTGGAAACACCATATATTTT.

The V gene is TRBV6-1, the J gene TRBJ1-1, with a tentative D call TRBD1 (5 bases). In germline, CDR1 is MNHNS, CDR2 SASEGT. The CDR3 contains 14 residues. V lost 5 bases, J lost 7 bases, and 17 bases lay in between. As DNA, the CDR3 is TGTGCCAGCAGTCCATTGGCCAGGGTGGGTGAAGCTTTCTTT. Protein sequence: CASSPLARVGEAFF.

CDR3 sequence (DNA): TGTGCCATCAGTGATTGGGGGAACACTGAAGCTTTCTTT. It specifies CAISDWGNTEAFF. The J gene is TRBJ1-1, the V gene TRBV10-3; D is unclear. V was pared by 3 bases and J by 1 base, with 6 bases between. There are 13 residues in the CDR3. CDR1 is ENHRY, CDR2 SYGVKD, per germline.

The V call is TRBV6-1, the J call TRBJ1-6, with unresolved D. The CDR3 length is 16 residues. Germline V gene lookup returns CDR1 MNHNS and CDR2 SASEGT. V was pared by 3 bases and J by 9 bases, with 18 bases between. CDR3 region: CASSEDQYGSGSPLHF. As DNA, the CDR3 is TGTGCCAGCAGTGAGGACCAATACGGTAGTGGTTCACCCCTCCACTTT.

Only one count was recorded for this clone. The genes are TRBV10-1 and TRBJ2-7; D is ambiguous. Germline CDR1 and CDR2: WNHNN and SYGVQD (reference sequence). V lost 0 bases to trimming and J lost 0 bases, with 18 bases between them. CDR3 length equals 18 residues. CDR3 region: CASSESPLENESSYEQYF. CDR3 nucleotides: TGCGCCAGCAGTGAGTCCCCTTTGGAAAACGAGAGCTCCTACGAGCAGTACTTC.

This clone was counted a single time. The chain couples TRBV5-1 to TRBJ2-5, with a tentative D call TRBD2 (5 bases). V shed 0 bases and J shed 2 bases, with 17 bases lying between them. This CDR3 contains 17 residues. The germline CDR1 and CDR2 sequences are SGHRS and YFSETQ. This CDR3 is CASSLAREARVQETQYF. CDR3 DNA sequence: TGCGCCAGCAGCTTGGCCCGGGAAGCGCGCGTTCAAGAGACCCAGTACTTC.

The chain couples TRBV6-1 to TRBJ2-2, with TRBD1 matching over 7 bases. Germline V lookup: CDR1 MNHNS, CDR2 SASEGT. This CDR3 is built from 14 residues. V gave up 5 bases and J gave up 6 bases; unmatched junction bases: 6. The CDR3 DNA follows: TGTGCCAGCAGTCTTAACAGGGGCCCCGGGGAGCTGTTTTTT. As protein: CASSLNRGPGELFF.

The genes are TRBV27 and TRBJ2-6; weak D call: TRBD1 (7 bases). This CDR3 region has 15 residues. Germline assignment: CDR1 MNHEY and CDR2 SMNVEV (reference sequence). V shed 7 bases and J shed 2 bases, with 12 bases lying between them. DNA of the CDR3: TGTGCCAGCAAAGGAGGGGGCGCTGGGGCCAACGTCCTGACTTTC. Translating it yields CASKGGGAGANVLTF.

This chain's CDR3 is CASRENRDRAYSGANVLTF. CDR3 in DNA: TGTGCCAGTAGAGAGAACCGGGACAGGGCATACTCTGGGGCCAACGTCCTGACTTTC. The rearrangement links TRBV19 to TRBJ2-6; TRBD1 matches 9 bases. The junction had 12 bases not matched to a gene; V was cut back by 6 bases and J by 0 bases. The length of the CDR3 is 19 residues. CDR1 and CDR2 (germline): LNHDA, SQIVND (reference sequence). Drawing the rest from reference TRBV19 and TRBJ2-6, the complete variable domain is DGGITQSPKYLFRKEGQNVTLSCEQNLNHDAMYWYRQDPGQGLRLIYYSQIVNDFQKGDIAEGYSVSREKKESFPLTVTSAQKNPTAFYLCASRENRDRAYSGANVLTFGAGSRLTVL.